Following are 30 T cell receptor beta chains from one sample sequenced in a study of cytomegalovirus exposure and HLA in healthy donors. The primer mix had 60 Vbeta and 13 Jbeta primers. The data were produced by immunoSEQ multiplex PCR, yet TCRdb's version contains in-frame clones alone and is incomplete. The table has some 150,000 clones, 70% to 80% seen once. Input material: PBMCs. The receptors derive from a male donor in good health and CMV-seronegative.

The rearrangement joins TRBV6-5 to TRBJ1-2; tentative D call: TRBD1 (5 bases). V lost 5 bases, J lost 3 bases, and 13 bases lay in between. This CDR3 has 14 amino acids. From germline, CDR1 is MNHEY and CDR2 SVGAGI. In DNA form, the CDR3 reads TGTGCCAGCAGTCCGGAGGGGCGCGACTATGGCTACACCTTC. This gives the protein CASSPEGRDYGYTF.

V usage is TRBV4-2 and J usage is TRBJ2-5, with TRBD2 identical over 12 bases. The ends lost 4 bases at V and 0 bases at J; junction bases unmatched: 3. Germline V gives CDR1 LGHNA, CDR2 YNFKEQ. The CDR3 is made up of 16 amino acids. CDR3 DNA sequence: TGTGCCAGCAGCCGAAGACTAGCGGGGGACCAAGAGACCCAGTACTTC. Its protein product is CASSRRLAGDQETQYF.

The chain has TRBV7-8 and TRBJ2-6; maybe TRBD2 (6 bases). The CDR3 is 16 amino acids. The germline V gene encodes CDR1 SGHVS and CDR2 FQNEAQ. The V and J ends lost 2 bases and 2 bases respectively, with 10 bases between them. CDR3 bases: TGTGCCAGCAGCTTATCAGGGAGGACTGGGGCCAACGTCCTGACTTTC. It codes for CASSLSGRTGANVLTF.

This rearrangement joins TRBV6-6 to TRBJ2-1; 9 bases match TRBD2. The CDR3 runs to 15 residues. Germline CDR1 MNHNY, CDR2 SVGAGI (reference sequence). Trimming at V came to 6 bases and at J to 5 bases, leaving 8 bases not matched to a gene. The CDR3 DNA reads TGTGCCAGCAGCCCGCAGCGGGGGGTTCACAATGAGCAGTTCTTC. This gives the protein CASSPQRGVHNEQFF.

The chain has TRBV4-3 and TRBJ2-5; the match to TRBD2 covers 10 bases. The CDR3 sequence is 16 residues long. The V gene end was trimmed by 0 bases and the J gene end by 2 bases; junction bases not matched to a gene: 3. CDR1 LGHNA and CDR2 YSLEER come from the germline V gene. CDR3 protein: CASSQDRAGGQETQYF. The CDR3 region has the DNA TGCGCCAGCAGCCAAGATAGAGCGGGGGGGCAAGAGACCCAGTACTTC.

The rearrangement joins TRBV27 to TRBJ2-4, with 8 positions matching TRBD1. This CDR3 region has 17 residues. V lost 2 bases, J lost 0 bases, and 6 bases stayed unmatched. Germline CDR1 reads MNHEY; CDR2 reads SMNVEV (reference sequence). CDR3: CASSLGQGAGAKNIQYF. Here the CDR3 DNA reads TGTGCCAGCAGTTTAGGGCAGGGGGCAGGAGCCAAAAACATTCAGTACTTC.

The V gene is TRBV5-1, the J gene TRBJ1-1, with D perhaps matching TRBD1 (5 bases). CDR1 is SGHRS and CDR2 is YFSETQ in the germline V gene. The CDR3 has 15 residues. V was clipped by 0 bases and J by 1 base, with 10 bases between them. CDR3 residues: CASSLVAGGNTEAFF. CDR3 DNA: TGCGCCAGCAGCTTGGTTGCGGGGGGGAACACTGAAGCTTTCTTT. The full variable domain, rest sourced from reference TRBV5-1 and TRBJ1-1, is KAGVTQTPRYLIKTRGQQVTLSCSPISGHRSVSWYQQTPGQGLQFLFEYFSETQRNKGNFPGRFSGRQFSNSRSEMNVSTLELGDSALYLCASSLVAGGNTEAFFGQGTRLTVV.

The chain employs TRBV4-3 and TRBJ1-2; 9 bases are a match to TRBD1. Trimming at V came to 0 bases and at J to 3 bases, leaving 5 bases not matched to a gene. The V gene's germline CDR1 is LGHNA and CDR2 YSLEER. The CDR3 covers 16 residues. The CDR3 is CASSQDGDREDYGYTF. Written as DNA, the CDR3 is TGCGCCAGCAGCCAAGATGGGGACAGGGAGGACTATGGCTACACCTTC.

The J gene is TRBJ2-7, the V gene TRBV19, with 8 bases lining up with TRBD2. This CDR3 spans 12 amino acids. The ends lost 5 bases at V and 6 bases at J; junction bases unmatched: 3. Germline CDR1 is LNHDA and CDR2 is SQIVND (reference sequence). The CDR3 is CASSPGRGEQYF. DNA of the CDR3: TGTGCCAGTAGTCCCGGGAGGGGCGAGCAGTACTTC.

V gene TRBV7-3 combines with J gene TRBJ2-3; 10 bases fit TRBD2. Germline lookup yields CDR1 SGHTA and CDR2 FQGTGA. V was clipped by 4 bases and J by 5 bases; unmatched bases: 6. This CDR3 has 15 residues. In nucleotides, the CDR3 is TGTGCCAGCAGCTCTAGCGGGAGTCGTGTAGATACGCAGTATTTT. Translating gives CASSSSGSRVDTQYF. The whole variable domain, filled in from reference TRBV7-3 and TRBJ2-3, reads GAGVSQTPSNKVTEKGKYVELRCDPISGHTALYWYRQSLGQGPEFLIYFQGTGAADDSGLPNDRFFAVRPEGSVSTLKIQRTERGDSAVYLCASSSSGSRVDTQYFGPGTRLTVL.

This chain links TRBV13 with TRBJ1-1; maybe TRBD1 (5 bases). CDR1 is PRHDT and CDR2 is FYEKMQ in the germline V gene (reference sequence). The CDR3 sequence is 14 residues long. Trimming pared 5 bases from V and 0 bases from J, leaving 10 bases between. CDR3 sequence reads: CASSTRQMNTEAFF. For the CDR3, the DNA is TGTGCCAGCAGCACCCGACAGATGAACACTGAAGCTTTCTTT.

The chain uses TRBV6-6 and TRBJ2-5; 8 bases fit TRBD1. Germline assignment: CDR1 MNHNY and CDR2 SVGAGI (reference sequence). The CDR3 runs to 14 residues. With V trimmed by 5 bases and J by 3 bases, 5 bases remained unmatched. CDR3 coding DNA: TGTGCCAGCAGTGCCCCGACAGGGGAAGAGACCCAGTACTTC. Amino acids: CASSAPTGEETQYF.

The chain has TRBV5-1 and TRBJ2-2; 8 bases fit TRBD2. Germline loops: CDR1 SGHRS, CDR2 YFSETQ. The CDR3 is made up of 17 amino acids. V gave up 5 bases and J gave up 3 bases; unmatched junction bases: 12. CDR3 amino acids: CASRGGTSLSDTGELFF. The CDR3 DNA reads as TGCGCCAGCAGGGGCGGGACTAGTCTGTCTGACACCGGGGAGCTGTTTTTT.

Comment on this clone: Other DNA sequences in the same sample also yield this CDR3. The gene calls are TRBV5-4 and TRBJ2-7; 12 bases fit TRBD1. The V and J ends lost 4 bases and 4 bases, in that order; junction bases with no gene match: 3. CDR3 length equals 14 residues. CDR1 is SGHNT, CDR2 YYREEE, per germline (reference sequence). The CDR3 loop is CASSPGQGAYEQYF. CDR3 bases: TGTGCCAGCAGCCCGGGACAGGGGGCATACGAGCAGTACTTC.

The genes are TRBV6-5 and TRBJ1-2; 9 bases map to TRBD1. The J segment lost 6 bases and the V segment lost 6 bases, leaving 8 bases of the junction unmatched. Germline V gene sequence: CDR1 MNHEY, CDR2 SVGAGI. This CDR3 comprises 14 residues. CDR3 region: CASRSGTGNNGYTF. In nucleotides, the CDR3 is TGTGCCAGCAGATCCGGGACAGGGAACAATGGCTACACCTTC.

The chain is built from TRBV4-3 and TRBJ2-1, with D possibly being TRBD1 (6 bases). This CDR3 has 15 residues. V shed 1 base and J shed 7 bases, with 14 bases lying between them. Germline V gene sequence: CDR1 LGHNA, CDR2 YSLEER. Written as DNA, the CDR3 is TGCGCCAGCAGCCAAGGACCAATTACAGGGAATGAGCAGTTCTTC. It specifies CASSQGPITGNEQFF.

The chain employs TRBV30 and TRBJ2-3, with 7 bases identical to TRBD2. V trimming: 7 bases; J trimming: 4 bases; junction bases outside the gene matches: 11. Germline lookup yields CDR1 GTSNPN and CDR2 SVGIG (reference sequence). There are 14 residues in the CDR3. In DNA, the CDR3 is TGTGCCTCCTCCGGCAGGGCGGGGGCAGATACGCAGTATTTT. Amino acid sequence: CASSGRAGADTQYF.

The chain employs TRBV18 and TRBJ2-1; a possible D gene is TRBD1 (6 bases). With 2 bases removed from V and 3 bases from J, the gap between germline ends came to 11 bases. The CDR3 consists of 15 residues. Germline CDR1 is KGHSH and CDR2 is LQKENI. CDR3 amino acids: CASSPNTGHYNEQFF. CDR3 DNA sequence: TGTGCCAGCTCACCAAATACAGGGCACTACAATGAGCAGTTCTTC.

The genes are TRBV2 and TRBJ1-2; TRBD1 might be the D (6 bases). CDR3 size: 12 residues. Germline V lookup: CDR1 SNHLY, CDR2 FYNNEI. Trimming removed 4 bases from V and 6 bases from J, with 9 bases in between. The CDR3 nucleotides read TGTGCCAGCAGTGCGGCAGGGGATGGCTACACCTTC. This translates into CASSAAGDGYTF. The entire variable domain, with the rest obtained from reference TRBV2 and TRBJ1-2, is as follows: EPEVTQTPSHQVTQMGQEVILRCVPISNHLYFYWYRQILGQKVEFLVSFYNNEISEKSEIFDDQFSVERPDGSNFTLKIRSTKLEDSAMYFCASSAAGDGYTFGSGTRLTVV.

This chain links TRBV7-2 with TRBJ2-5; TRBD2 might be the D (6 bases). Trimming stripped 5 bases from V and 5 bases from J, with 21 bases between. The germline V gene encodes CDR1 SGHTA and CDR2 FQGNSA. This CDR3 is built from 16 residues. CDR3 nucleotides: TGTGCCAGCAGCCCACGGAGGGGCGAGGGCGGGGAGACCCAGTACTTC. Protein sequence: CASSPRRGEGGETQYF.

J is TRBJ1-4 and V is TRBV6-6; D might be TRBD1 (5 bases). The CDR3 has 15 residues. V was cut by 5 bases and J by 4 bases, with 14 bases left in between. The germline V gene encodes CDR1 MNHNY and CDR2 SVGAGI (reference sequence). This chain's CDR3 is CASSPRTLNNEKLFF. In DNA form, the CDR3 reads TGTGCCAGCAGTCCTCGGACATTGAATAATGAAAAACTGTTTTTT.

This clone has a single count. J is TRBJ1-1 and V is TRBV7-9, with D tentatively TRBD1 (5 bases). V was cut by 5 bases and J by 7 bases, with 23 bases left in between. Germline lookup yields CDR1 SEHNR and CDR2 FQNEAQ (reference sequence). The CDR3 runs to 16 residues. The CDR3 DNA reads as TGTGCCAGCAGCCCCTATTGGATTCGGCAGGGTAGTGAAGCTTTCTTT. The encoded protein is CASSPYWIRQGSEAFF.

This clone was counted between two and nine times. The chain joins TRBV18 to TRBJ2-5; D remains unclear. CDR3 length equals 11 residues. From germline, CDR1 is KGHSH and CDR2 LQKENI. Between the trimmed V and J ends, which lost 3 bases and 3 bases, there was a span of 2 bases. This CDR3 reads CASSPKETQYF. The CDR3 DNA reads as TGTGCCAGCTCACCCAAAGAGACCCAGTACTTC.

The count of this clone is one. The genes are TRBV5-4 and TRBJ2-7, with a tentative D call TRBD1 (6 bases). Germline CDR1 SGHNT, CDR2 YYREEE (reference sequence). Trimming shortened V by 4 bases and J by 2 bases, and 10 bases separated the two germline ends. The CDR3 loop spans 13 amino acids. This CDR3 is CASSPRGTYEQYF. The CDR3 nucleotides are TGTGCCAGCAGCCCCAGGGGCACCTACGAGCAGTACTTC.

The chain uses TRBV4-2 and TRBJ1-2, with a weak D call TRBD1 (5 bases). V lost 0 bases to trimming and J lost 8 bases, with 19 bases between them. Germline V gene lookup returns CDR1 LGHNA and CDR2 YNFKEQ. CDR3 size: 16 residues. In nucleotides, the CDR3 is TGTGCCAGCAGCCAAGATAACCGCAGGGTTCTGTGGGGCTACACCTTC. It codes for CASSQDNRRVLWGYTF.

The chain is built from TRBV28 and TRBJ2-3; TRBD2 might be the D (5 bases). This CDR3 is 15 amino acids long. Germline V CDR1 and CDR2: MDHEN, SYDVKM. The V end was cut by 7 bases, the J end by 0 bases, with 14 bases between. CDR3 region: CASIARVASTDTQYF. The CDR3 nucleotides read TGTGCCAGCATTGCGAGGGTTGCTAGCACAGATACGCAGTATTTT.

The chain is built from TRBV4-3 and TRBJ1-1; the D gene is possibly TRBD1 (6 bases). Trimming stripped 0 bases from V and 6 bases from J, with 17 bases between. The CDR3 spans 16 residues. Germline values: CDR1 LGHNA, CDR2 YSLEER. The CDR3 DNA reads TGCGCCAGCAGCCAAGATACGGGAACAGGGTCTTCTGAAGCTTTCTTT. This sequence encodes CASSQDTGTGSSEAFF.

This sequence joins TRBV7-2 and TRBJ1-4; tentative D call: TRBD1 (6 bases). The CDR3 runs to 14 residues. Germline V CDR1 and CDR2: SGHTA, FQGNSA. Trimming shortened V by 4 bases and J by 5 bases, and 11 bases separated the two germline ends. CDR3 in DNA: TGTGCCAGCAGCTCCCTGGGACACAATGAAAAACTGTTTTTT. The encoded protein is CASSSLGHNEKLFF.

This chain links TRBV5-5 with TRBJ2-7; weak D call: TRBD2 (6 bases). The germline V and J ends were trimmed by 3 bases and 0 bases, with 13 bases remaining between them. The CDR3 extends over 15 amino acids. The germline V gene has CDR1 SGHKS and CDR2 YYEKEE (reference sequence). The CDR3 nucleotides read TGTGCCAGCAGCTCGACCGGGGAGGTCTCCTACGAGCAGTACTTC. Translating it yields CASSSTGEVSYEQYF.

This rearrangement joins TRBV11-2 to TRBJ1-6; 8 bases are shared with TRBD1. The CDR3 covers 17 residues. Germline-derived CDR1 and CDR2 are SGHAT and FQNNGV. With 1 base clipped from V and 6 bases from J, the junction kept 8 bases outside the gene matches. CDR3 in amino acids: CASSLVGQGASNSPLHF. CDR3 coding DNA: TGTGCCAGCAGCTTAGTGGGCCAGGGGGCGTCTAATTCACCCCTCCACTTT.